These 31 T cell receptor beta chains share one sample of origin, sequenced in a study of blood T cells in healthy people across ages. Using a J-beta primer mix together with a sample-barcoded 5' primer, a second PCR was run for roughly 6 to 12 cycles. TCRdb fed the 5' RACE reads into MiXCR, producing one record per CDR3 protein. Counted here are about 1.4 million distinct CDR3 sequences, approximately 59% occurring once; the ten biggest clones make up about 6.7%. Sequencing was done on a sample of blood. All receptors derive from a man aged 18 to 30 in good health.

The V and J genes are TRBV20-1 and TRBJ2-4; no clear D. The CDR3 contains 13 residues. Trimming pared 5 bases from V and 0 bases from J, leaving 8 bases between. Germline V lookup: CDR1 DFQATT, CDR2 SNEGSKA (reference sequence). For the CDR3, the DNA is TGCAGTGCTGAACAGTTAGCCAAAAACATTCAGTACTTC. Translating it yields CSAEQLAKNIQYF.

This clonotype was observed a few times. The V gene is TRBV27, the J gene TRBJ2-5, with 8 bases that match TRBD1. This CDR3 contains 13 residues. CDR1 and CDR2 (germline): MNHEY, SMNVEV (reference sequence). The trim removed 6 bases at V and 3 bases at J, leaving 3 bases unmatched. The DNA for the CDR3 is TGTGCCAGCAGACACAGGGGGGAAGAGACCCAGTACTTC. Protein sequence: CASRHRGEETQYF.

The genes are TRBV6-1 and TRBJ2-7; the D is unclear. The CDR3 runs to 13 residues. The V and J ends lost 4 bases and 5 bases respectively, with 12 bases between them. Germline CDR1 MNHNS, CDR2 SASEGT. CDR3: CASSGGLENEQYF. CDR3 DNA sequence: TGTGCCAGCAGTGGCGGTTTGGAAAACGAGCAGTACTTC.

This clonotype was observed a handful of times. CDR3 nucleotides: TGTGCCAGCAGTGAATTGAGGGGCGGTGGCTACACCTTC. Protein sequence: CASSELRGGGYTF. The V call is TRBV25-1, the J call TRBJ1-2; D is perhaps TRBD1 (5 bases). Trimming pared 1 base from V and 7 bases from J, leaving 10 bases between. The CDR3 is 13 residues long. Germline values: CDR1 MGHDK, CDR2 SYGVNS.

There are a few counts of this clonotype. V usage is TRBV6-5 and J usage is TRBJ1-2, with TRBD1 identical over 7 bases. The germline V gene encodes CDR1 MNHEY and CDR2 SVGAGI. The ends lost 5 bases at V and 8 bases at J; junction bases unmatched: 8. The CDR3 runs to 13 residues. DNA for the CDR3: TGTGCCAGCAGTGCACTCAGGGGGACCGGCTACACCTTC. It codes for CASSALRGTGYTF.

This chain connects TRBV9 to TRBJ2-1, with D perhaps matching TRBD2 (5 bases). Germline lookup yields CDR1 SGDLS and CDR2 YYNGEE. The CDR3 runs 11 residues. V lost 2 bases to trimming and J lost 10 bases, with 7 bases between them. CDR3 sequence: CASSVREEQFF. In DNA form, the CDR3 reads TGTGCCAGCAGCGTCCGGGAAGAGCAGTTCTTC.

This clonotype has only a few counts. The CDR3 spells CASSWGANEKLFF. For the CDR3, the DNA is TGTGCCAGCAGCTGGGGGGCTAATGAAAAACTGTTTTTT. V gene TRBV11-2 combines with J gene TRBJ1-4; a weak D match, TRBD1 (5 bases). The CDR3 runs to 13 residues. Deletions cut 4 bases from V and 3 bases from J, with 6 bases between. In germline, CDR1 is SGHAT, CDR2 FQNNGV. Supplemented by reference TRBV11-2 and TRBJ1-4, the full variable domain reads EAGVAQSPRYKIIEKRQSVAFWCNPISGHATLYWYQQILGQGPKLLIQFQNNGVVDDSQLPKDRFSAERLKGVDSTLKIQPAKLEDSAVYLCASSWGANEKLFFGSGTQLSVL.

This clonotype was observed a few times. The rearrangement joins TRBV12-3 or TRBV12-4 to TRBJ2-1, with 8 bases aligning to TRBD2. The V segment lost 2 bases and the J segment 15 bases; nucleotides outside the gene matches: 12. The CDR3 has 14 residues. The CDR3 DNA follows: TGTGCCAGCAGTTTACCTGGACTAGCCCGATGTGGGTTCTTC. This codes for CASSLPGLARCGFF.

The rearrangement links TRBV10-3 to TRBJ2-2; D is uncertain. CDR3 length: 14 amino acids. Germline loops: CDR1 ENHRY, CDR2 SYGVKD. Trimming cost V 2 bases and J 3 bases, with 7 bases left between them. CDR3 residues: CAISEGLDTGELFF. CDR3 sequence (DNA): TGTGCCATCAGTGAGGGGCTAGACACCGGGGAGCTGTTTTTT.

V usage is TRBV24-1 and J usage is TRBJ2-3; D possibly matches TRBD1 or TRBD2 (5 bases each). V was pared by 0 bases and J by 7 bases, with 13 bases between. This CDR3 has 15 amino acids. Germline V CDR1 and CDR2: KGHDR, SFDVKD. DNA of the CDR3: TGTGCCACCAGTGATTTGGGGGACCGGTCCTATACGCAGTATTTT. It codes for CATSDLGDRSYTQYF.

In this sample, this clonotype turned up once. In DNA form, the CDR3 reads TGTGCCAGCAGCTACAGCACAGGGACCACAGATACGCAGTATTTT. Its protein is CASSYSTGTTDTQYF. The chain carries TRBV9 and TRBJ2-3, with D maybe TRBD1 (6 bases). The CDR3 totals 15 residues. CDR1 is SGDLS and CDR2 is YYNGEE in the germline V gene. Trimming removed 4 bases from V and 2 bases from J, with 14 bases in between.

With respect to this clonotype: One end of the junction does not line up with germline, which may come from a read error. V is TRBV27 and J is TRBJ2-1; the match to TRBD2 covers 8 bases. CDR3 length: 13 amino acids. Per the germline V gene, CDR1 is MNHEY and CDR2 is SMNVEV (reference sequence). The CDR3 region is CASSGGSYNEQYF. The CDR3 DNA sequence: TGTGCCAGTTCGGGGGGGTCCTACAATGAGCAGTACTTT.

The CDR3: CASSYHPGTSGGPDTQYF. The CDR3, as DNA: TGTGCCAGCAGTTACCATCCCGGGACTAGCGGGGGACCGGATACGCAGTATTTT. This rearrangement joins TRBV6-5 to TRBJ2-3, with 14 bases aligning to TRBD2. Germline-derived CDR1 and CDR2 are MNHEY and SVGAGI. V was clipped by 2 bases and J by 6 bases; unmatched bases: 10. The CDR3 totals 18 residues.

This clonotype occurred a few times. The V gene is TRBV20-1, the J gene TRBJ2-4, with 11 bases identical to TRBD1. V gave up 6 bases and J gave up 3 bases; unmatched junction bases: 7. Germline values: CDR1 DFQATT, CDR2 SNEGSKA (reference sequence). The CDR3 consists of 15 residues. DNA of the CDR3: TGCAGTGCCCGGGGGACAGGGGGAGTCAAAAACATTCAGTACTTC. The encoded protein is CSARGTGGVKNIQYF.

This chain connects TRBV19 to TRBJ1-2; D may be TRBD1 (5 bases). Between the trimmed V and J ends, which lost 4 bases and 4 bases, there was a span of 10 bases. The germline gives CDR1 LNHDA, CDR2 SQIVND (reference sequence). CDR3 size: 13 residues. CDR3 DNA: TGTGCCAGTAGTAGTACCAGGGTCTATGGCTACACCTTC. It specifies CASSSTRVYGYTF. Supplemented by reference TRBV19 and TRBJ1-2, the full variable domain reads DGGITQSPKYLFRKEGQNVTLSCEQNLNHDAMYWYRQDPGQGLRLIYYSQIVNDFQKGDIAEGYSVSREKKESFPLTVTSAQKNPTAFYLCASSSTRVYGYTFGSGTRLTVV.

This clonotype was observed a handful of times. The gene calls are TRBV4-1 and TRBJ2-1; weak D call: TRBD1 (5 bases). The germline V gene has CDR1 MGHRA and CDR2 YSYEKL. V was trimmed by 1 base and J by 2 bases, leaving 9 bases between them. CDR3 length equals 15 residues. As DNA, the CDR3 is TGCGCCAGCAGCCAAGGTCAGGGCCCCTACAATGAGCAGTTCTTC. Translating it yields CASSQGQGPYNEQFF.

A single count supports this clonotype. The gene calls are TRBV7-9 and TRBJ1-2; a possible D gene is TRBD1 (5 bases). CDR1 and CDR2 from the germline V gene are SEHNR and FQNEAQ (reference sequence). Trimming shortened V by 2 bases and J by 3 bases, and 10 bases separated the two germline ends. The CDR3 contains 14 residues. The CDR3: CASSLRAGDYGYTF. The DNA of the CDR3 is TGTGCCAGCAGCTTAAGGGCGGGGGACTATGGCTACACCTTC.

The V gene is TRBV20-1, the J gene TRBJ2-4, with D perhaps matching TRBD2 (6 bases). The length of the CDR3 is 14 residues. Deletions cut 1 base from V and 6 bases from J, with 13 bases between. The germline gives CDR1 DFQATT, CDR2 SNEGSKA (reference sequence). The CDR3 DNA is TGCAGTGCTAGAGTAGTAGGCGGGGCAAACATTCAGTACTTC. Protein product: CSARVVGGANIQYF.

This clonotype appeared a few times. This chain links TRBV25-1 with TRBJ2-7; D is perhaps TRBD2 (6 bases). The V gene lost 5 bases and the J gene lost 2 bases, with 16 bases spanning the gap. Germline assignment: CDR1 MGHDK and CDR2 SYGVNS. The CDR3 has 15 amino acids. DNA of the CDR3: TGTGCCAGCAGTAACGGGACTCCTCCGACCTACGAGCAGTACTTC. It codes for CASSNGTPPTYEQYF.

V usage is TRBV4-3 and J usage is TRBJ2-1; TRBD2 matches at 9 bases. With 3 bases clipped from V and 4 bases from J, the junction kept 4 bases outside the gene matches. The germline V gene has CDR1 LGHNA and CDR2 YSLEER. This CDR3 contains 15 residues. CDR3 DNA: TGCGCCAGCAGCCACGGTAGCGGGGGTTACAATGAGCAGTTCTTC. Encoded protein: CASSHGSGGYNEQFF.

This clonotype has only a few counts. The rearrangement links TRBV4-3 to TRBJ2-2; 13 nucleotides line up with TRBD2. Germline CDR1 LGHNA, CDR2 YSLEER. The CDR3 is 18 amino acids. V shed 4 bases, J shed 0 bases, and the junction held 5 bases outside the gene matches. This CDR3 is CASSPRLAGGPNTGELFF. CDR3 nucleotides: TGCGCCAGCAGCCCACGACTAGCGGGGGGCCCGAACACCGGGGAGCTGTTTTTT.

This clonotype was seen once. This chain uses TRBV11-2 with TRBJ2-7, with D perhaps matching TRBD2 (5 bases). The V end was cut by 1 base, the J end by 6 bases, with 13 bases between. The germline V gene encodes CDR1 SGHAT and CDR2 FQNNGV. The CDR3 extends over 14 amino acids. The CDR3 region has the DNA TGTGCCAGCAGCTTAGCGGGAATTTCGGCCGAGCAGTACTTC. Translated: CASSLAGISAEQYF.

The chain is built from TRBV29-1 and TRBJ2-3; D is possibly TRBD2 (6 bases). CDR3 size: 13 residues. CDR1 is SQVTM and CDR2 is ANQGSEA in the germline V gene. Trimming took 3 bases from V and 2 from J, leaving 9 bases between them. CDR3 residues: CSVERDPTDTQYF. Written as DNA, the CDR3 is TGCAGCGTTGAGCGGGATCCCACAGATACGCAGTATTTT.

CDR3 sequence reads: CASSLDLRQGLNTEAFF. DNA of the CDR3: TGTGCCAGCAGCTTAGACCTACGACAGGGGCTGAACACTGAAGCTTTCTTT. V and J are TRBV7-8 and TRBJ1-1; the match to TRBD1 covers 8 bases. Trimming cost V 1 base and J 0 bases; bases outside gene matches: 7. The CDR3 sequence is 17 residues long. Germline CDR1 SGHVS, CDR2 FQNEAQ.

The chain has TRBV6-5 and TRBJ2-2; D tentatively reads TRBD1 or TRBD2 (5 bases each). Per the germline V gene, CDR1 is MNHEY and CDR2 is SVGAGI. V lost 6 bases and J 2 bases, leaving 10 bases between the germline ends. The CDR3 is made up of 14 amino acids. This chain's CDR3 is CASRGDANTGELFF. In DNA form, the CDR3 reads TGTGCCAGCAGGGGGGACGCAAACACCGGGGAGCTGTTTTTT.

This rearrangement joins TRBV29-1 to TRBJ2-1, with D possibly being TRBD2 (7 bases). Per the germline V gene, CDR1 is SQVTM and CDR2 is ANQGSEA. V lost 3 bases and J lost 3, with 15 bases in between. This CDR3 is built from 15 residues. CDR3 residues: CSVDGGGGSYNEQFF. The CDR3 nucleotides are TGCAGCGTTGATGGAGGGGGAGGGAGCTACAATGAGCAGTTCTTC.

Only a few counts were recorded for this clonotype. The chain employs TRBV12-3 or TRBV12-4 and TRBJ2-4, with a weak D call TRBD1 (6 bases). This CDR3 has 15 amino acids. With 1 base removed from V and 0 bases from J, the gap between germline ends came to 7 bases. CDR3 residues: CASSLGTVAKNIQYF. The CDR3 nucleotides are TGTGCCAGCAGTTTAGGGACAGTAGCCAAAAACATTCAGTACTTC.

The chain carries TRBV20-1 and TRBJ2-1, with D possibly being TRBD1 (6 bases). This CDR3 is built from 15 residues. V shed 0 bases and J shed 5 bases, with 14 bases lying between them. In germline, CDR1 is DFQATT, CDR2 SNEGSKA (reference sequence). The CDR3 DNA follows: TGCAGTGCTAGAGATCCCAGGGGCGGGCACAATGAGCAGTTCTTC. Translated: CSARDPRGGHNEQFF.

This chain uses TRBV2 with TRBJ2-3, with D maybe TRBD1 (6 bases). This CDR3 comprises 15 residues. Looked up from germline, CDR1 is SNHLY and CDR2 is FYNNEI. Trimming took off 4 bases at V and 2 bases at J, with 13 bases between the two ends. CDR3 amino acids: CASSGGRIITDTQYF. The CDR3 region has the DNA TGTGCCAGCAGTGGGGGGCGAATAATCACAGATACGCAGTATTTT.

This clonotype was observed a few times. This chain joins TRBV5-1 and TRBJ2-7; perhaps D is TRBD1 or TRBD2 (5 bases each). CDR1 and CDR2 from the germline V gene are SGHRS and YFSETQ. The CDR3 extends over 14 amino acids. V lost 2 bases, J lost 3 bases, and 12 bases lay in between. DNA for the CDR3: TGCGCCAGCAGCTTCTCGGGACCTCACTACGAGCAGTACTTC. Protein product: CASSFSGPHYEQYF.

The rearrangement uses TRBV5-1 and TRBJ1-5; D gene ambiguous. The CDR3 is 15 residues long. Germline lookup yields CDR1 SGHRS and CDR2 YFSETQ. With 2 bases removed from V and 5 bases from J, the gap between germline ends came to 14 bases. CDR3 nucleotide sequence: TGCGCCAGCAGCTTCGGACCAAGCGGGGATCAGCCCCAGCATTTT. Its translation: CASSFGPSGDQPQHF.